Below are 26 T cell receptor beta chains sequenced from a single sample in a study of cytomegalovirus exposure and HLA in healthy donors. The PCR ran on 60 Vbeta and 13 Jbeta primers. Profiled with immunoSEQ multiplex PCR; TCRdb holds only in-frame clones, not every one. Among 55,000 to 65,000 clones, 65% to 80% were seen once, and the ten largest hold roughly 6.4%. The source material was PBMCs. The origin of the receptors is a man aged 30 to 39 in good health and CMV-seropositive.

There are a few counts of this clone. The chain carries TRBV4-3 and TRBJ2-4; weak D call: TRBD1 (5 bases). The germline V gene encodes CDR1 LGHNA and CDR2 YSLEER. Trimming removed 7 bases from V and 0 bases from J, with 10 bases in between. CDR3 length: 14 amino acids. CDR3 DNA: TGCGCCAGCACGCCAGGGATAGCCAAAAACATTCAGTACTTC. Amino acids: CASTPGIAKNIQYF.

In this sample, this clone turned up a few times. The CDR3 nucleotides are TGTGCCAGCAGCTTACAGGGCATCTCCTACGAGCAGTACTTC. Residues: CASSLQGISYEQYF. This chain links TRBV5-6 with TRBJ2-7; possibly TRBD1 for D (6 bases). The CDR3 loop spans 14 amino acids. CDR1 SGHDT and CDR2 YYEEEE come from the germline V gene. Trimming took 2 bases from V and 0 from J, leaving 9 bases between them.

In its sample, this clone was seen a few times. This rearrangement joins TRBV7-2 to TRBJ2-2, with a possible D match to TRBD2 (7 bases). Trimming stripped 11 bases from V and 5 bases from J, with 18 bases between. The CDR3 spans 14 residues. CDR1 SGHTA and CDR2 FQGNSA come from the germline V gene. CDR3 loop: CAGQGGGRTGELFF. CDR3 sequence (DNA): TGTGCCGGGCAAGGGGGGGGGAGAACCGGGGAGCTGTTTTTT.

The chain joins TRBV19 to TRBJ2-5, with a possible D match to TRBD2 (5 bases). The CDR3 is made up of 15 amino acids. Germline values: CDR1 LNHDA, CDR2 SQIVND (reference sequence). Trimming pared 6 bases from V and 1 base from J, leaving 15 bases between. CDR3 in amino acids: CASSPRIGGQETQYF. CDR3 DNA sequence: TGTGCCAGTAGCCCCCGGATCGGAGGCCAAGAGACCCAGTACTTC.

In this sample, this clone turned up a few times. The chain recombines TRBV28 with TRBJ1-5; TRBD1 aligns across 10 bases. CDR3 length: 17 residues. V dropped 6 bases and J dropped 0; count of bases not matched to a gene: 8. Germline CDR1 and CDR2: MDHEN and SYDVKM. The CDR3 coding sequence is TGTGCCAGCAGACCGGGACAGGGGATTCATAGCAATCAGCCCCAGCATTTT. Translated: CASRPGQGIHSNQPQHF.

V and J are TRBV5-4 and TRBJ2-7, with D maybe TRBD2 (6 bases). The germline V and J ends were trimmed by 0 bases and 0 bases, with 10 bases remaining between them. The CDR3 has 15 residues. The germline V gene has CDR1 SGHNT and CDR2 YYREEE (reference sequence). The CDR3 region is CASSLANGSSYEQYF. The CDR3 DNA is TGTGCCAGCAGCTTGGCGAACGGGAGCTCCTACGAGCAGTACTTC.

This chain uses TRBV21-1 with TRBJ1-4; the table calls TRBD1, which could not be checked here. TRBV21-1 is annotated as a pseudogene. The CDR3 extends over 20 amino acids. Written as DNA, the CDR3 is TGTGCCAGCAGCTTAGGGACCGGACAGGTGTCCCCCCGCTGTACGGAAAAACTGTTTTTT. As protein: CASSLGTGQVSPRCTEKLFF.

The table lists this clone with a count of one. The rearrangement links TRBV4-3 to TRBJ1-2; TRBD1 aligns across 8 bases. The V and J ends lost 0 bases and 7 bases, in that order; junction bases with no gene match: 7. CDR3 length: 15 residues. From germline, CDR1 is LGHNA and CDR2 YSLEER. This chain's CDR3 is CASSQETGEFSGYTF. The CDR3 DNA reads TGCGCCAGCAGCCAAGAGACAGGGGAGTTCAGTGGCTACACCTTC.

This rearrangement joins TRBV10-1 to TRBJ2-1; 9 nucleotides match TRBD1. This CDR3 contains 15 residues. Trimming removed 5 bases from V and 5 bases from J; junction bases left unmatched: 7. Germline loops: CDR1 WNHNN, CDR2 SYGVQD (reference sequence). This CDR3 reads CASSLRDRVNNEQFF. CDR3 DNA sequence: TGCGCCAGCAGTCTCCGGGACAGGGTAAACAATGAGCAGTTCTTC.

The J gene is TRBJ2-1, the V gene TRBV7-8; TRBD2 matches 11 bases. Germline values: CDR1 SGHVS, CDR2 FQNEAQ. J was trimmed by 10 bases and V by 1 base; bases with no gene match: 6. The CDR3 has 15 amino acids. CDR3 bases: TGTGCCAGCAGCTTAGTTAGCGGGGGGGCCGTCGAGCAGTTCTTC. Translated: CASSLVSGGAVEQFF.

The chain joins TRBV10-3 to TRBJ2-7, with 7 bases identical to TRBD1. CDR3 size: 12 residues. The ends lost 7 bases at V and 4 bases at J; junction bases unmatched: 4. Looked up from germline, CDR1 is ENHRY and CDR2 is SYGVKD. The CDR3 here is CAIKGAEYEQYF. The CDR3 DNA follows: TGTGCCATCAAGGGGGCGGAATACGAGCAGTACTTC.

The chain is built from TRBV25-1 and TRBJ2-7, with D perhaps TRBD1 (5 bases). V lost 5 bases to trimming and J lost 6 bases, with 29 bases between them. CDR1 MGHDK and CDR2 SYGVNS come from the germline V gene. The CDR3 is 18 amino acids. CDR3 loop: CASSSPQGSPDFRSEQYF. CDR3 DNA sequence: TGTGCCAGCAGTTCCCCCCAGGGATCTCCGGATTTCCGTTCCGAGCAGTACTTC.

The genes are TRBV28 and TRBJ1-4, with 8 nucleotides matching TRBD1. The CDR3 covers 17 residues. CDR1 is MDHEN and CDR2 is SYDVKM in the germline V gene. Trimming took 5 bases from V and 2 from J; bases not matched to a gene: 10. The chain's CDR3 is CASSPTTGGRTNEKLFF. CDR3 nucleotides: TGTGCCAGCAGTCCTACAACAGGGGGTAGGACTAATGAAAAACTGTTTTTT.

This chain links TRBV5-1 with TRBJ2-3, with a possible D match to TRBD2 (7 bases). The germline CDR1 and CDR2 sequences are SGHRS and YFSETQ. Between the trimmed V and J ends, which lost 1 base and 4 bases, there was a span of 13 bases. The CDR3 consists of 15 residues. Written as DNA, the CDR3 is TGCGCCAGCAGCTTGATCGCGGGGGCAGCAGATACGCAGTATTTT. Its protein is CASSLIAGAADTQYF.

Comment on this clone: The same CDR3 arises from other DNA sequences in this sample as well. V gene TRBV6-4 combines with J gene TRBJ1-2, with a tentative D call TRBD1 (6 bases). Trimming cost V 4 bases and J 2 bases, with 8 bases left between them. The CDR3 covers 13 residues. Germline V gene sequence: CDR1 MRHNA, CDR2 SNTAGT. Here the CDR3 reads CASSAQGNYGYTF. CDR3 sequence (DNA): TGTGCCAGCAGTGCTCAGGGGAACTATGGCTACACCTTC.

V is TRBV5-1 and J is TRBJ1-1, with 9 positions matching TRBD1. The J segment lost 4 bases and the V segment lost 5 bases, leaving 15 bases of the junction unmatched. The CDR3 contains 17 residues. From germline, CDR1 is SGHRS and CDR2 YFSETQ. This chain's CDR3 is CASRAGTGRMRGTEAFF. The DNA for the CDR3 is TGCGCCAGCAGGGCCGGGACAGGGCGAATGAGAGGCACTGAAGCTTTCTTT.

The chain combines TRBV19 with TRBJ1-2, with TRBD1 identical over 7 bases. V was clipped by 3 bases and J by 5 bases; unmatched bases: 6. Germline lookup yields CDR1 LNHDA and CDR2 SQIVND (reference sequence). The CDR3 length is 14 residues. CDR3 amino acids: CASSIKAGGYGYTF. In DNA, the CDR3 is TGTGCCAGTAGTATCAAGGCAGGGGGATATGGCTACACCTTC.

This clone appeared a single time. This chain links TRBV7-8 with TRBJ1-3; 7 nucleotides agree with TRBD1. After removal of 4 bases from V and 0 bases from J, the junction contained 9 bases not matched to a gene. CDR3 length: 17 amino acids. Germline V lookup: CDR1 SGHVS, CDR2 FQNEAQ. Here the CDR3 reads CASSSSSGQHSGNTIYF. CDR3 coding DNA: TGTGCCAGCAGCTCTTCTTCGGGACAGCACTCTGGAAACACCATATATTTT. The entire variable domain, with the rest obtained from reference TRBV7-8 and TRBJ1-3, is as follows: GAGVSQSPRYKVAKRGQDVALRCDPISGHVSLFWYQQALGQGPEFLTYFQNEAQLDKSGLPSDRFFAERPEGSVSTLKIQRTQQEDSAVYLCASSSSSGQHSGNTIYFGEGSWLTVV.

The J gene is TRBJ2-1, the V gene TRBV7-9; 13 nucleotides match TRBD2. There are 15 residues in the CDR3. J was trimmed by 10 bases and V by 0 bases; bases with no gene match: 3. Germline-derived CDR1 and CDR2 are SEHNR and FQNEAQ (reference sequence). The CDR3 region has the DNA TGTGCCAGCAGCTTAGCACTAGCGGGGGGGCACGAGCAGTTCTTC. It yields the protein CASSLALAGGHEQFF. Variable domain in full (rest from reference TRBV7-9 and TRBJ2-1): DTGVSQNPRHKITKRGQNVTFRCDPISEHNRLYWYRQTLGQGPEFLTYFQNEAQLEKSRLLSDRFSAERPKGSFSTLEIQRTEQGDSAMYLCASSLALAGGHEQFFGPGTRLTVL.

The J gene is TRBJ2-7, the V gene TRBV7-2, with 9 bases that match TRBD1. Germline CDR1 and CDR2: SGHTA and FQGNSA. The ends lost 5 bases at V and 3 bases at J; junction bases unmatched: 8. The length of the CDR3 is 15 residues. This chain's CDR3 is CASSARGTGIYEQYF. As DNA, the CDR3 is TGTGCCAGCAGCGCACGAGGGACAGGGATCTACGAGCAGTACTTC.

The CDR3 spells CASSQALSGSFREQYF. The CDR3 coding sequence is TGCGCCAGCAGCCAAGCCCTATCTGGGAGTTTCCGGGAGCAGTACTTC. This chain connects TRBV4-3 to TRBJ2-7; tentatively, D is TRBD2 (5 bases). Trimming left V 1 base short and J 7 bases short, with 20 bases between. The V gene's germline CDR1 is LGHNA and CDR2 YSLEER. CDR3 size: 16 residues.

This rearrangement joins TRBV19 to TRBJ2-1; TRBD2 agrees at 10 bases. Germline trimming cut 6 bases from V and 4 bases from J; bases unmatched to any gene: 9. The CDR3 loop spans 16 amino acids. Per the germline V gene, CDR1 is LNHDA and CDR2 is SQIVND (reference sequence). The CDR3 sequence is CASRSPIAGGYNEQFF. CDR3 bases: TGTGCCAGTAGAAGCCCCATAGCGGGGGGTTACAATGAGCAGTTCTTC.

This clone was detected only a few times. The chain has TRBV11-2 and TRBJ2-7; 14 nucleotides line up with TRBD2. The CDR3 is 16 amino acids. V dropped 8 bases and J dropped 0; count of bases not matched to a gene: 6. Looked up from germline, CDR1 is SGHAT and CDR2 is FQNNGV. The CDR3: CASVRTSGGNSYEQYF. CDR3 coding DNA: TGTGCCAGCGTTCGGACTAGCGGGGGGAACTCCTACGAGCAGTACTTC.

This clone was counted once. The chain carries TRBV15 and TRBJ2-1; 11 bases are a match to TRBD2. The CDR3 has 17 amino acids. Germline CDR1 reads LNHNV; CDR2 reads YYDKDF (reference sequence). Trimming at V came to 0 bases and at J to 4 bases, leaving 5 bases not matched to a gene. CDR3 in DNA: TGTGCCACCAGCAGAGATAGCGGGGGGGCTCTATACAATGAGCAGTTCTTC. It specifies CATSRDSGGALYNEQFF.

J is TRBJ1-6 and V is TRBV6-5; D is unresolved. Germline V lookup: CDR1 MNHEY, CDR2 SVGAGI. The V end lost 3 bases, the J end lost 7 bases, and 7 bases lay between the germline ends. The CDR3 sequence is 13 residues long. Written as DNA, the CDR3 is TGTGCCAGCAGTTATCAGAGGAATTCACCCCTCCACTTT. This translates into CASSYQRNSPLHF.

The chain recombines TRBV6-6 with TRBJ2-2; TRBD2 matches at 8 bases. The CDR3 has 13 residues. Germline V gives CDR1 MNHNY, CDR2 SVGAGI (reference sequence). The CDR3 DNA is TGTGTAGTCGGGGGGGCCCGTGCCGGGGAGCTGTTTTTT. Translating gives CVVGGARAGELFF.